This record concerns one T cell receptor (beta chain) sequence. This entry belongs to a study of blood T cell repertoires in COVID-19. Looking at the study overall: The analysed material was cDNA or gDNA that came from T cells, B-cell-depleted T cells, or PBMCs.

Original processing notes: Reference gene primer amplification in the assay estimated nucleated cell counts. Sequenced by immunoSEQ multiplex PCR; TCRdb stores in-frame clones only, minus some. D and trimming were read from the DNA, whereas the V and J calls and clone size are those reported in that table. The sample records about 110,000 clones, 81% being singletons. Trimming took 2 bases from V and 2 from J, leaving 11 bases between them. The CDR3 is made up of 15 amino acids. The germline V gene encodes CDR1 LGHNA and CDR2 YSLEER. The V and J genes are TRBV4-3 and TRBJ2-3; no clear D gene. The sequence was collected from a man of 80 years or more with acute or convalescent COVID-19. The sample was peripheral blood. CDR3 coding DNA: TGCGCCAGCAGCCAACAACTGCTTGACACAGATACGCAGTATTTT. Translating it yields CASSQQLLDTDTQYF.